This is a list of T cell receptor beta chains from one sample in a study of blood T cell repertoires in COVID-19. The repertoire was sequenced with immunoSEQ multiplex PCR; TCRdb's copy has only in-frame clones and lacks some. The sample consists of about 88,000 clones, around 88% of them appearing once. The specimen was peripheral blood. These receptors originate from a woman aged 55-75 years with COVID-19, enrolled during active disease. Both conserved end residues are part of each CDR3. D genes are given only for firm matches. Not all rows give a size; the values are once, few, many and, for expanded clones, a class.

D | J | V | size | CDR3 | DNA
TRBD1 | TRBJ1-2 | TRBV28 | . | CASSPRQGINYGYTF | TGTGCCAGCTCCCCGAGACAGGGTATTAACTATGGCTACACCTTC
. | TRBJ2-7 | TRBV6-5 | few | CASRDLYEQYF | TGTGCCAGCCGGGATTTGTACGAGCAGTACTTC
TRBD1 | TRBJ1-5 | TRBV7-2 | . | CASSSGQGTQPQHF | TGTGCCAGCAGCTCGGGACAGGGTACTCAGCCCCAGCATTTT
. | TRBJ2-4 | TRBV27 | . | CASSLDGAKNIQYF | TGTGCCAGCAGTCTAGACGGAGCCAAAAACATTCAGTACTTC
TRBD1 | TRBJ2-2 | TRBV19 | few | CASSIHGTDTGELFF | TGTGCCAGTAGTATACACGGGACAGACACCGGGGAGCTGTTTTTT
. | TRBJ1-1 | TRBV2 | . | CASIPGRGIFEAFF | TGTGCCAGCATACCCGGTAGGGGAATATTTGAAGCTTTCTTT
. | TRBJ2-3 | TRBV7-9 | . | CASSSLGGDTQYF | TGTGCCAGCAGCTCCCTCGGGGGAGATACGCAGTATTTT
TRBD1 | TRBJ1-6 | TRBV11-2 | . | CASSLDRRGQGNSPLHF | TGTGCCAGCAGCTTAGATAGGAGGGGACAGGGGAATTCACCCCTCCACTTT
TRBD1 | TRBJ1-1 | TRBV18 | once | CASSPQGEPNTEAFF | TGTGCCAGCTCACCGCAGGGGGAACCAAACACTGAAGCTTTCTTT
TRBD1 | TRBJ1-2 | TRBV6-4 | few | CASSVQTGDHGYTF | TGTGCCAGCAGCGTCCAAACAGGGGACCATGGCTACACCTTC
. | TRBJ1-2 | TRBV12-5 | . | CASADSYYGYTF | TGTGCTAGTGCCGACAGCTACTATGGCTACACCTTC
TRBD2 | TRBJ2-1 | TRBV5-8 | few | CASSLGPSGGGNEQFF | TGTGCCAGCAGCTTGGGTCCTAGCGGGGGGGGAAATGAGCAGTTCTTC
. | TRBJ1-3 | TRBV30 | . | CAWAGAGNTIYF | TGTGCCTGGGCCGGAGCTGGAAACACCATATATTTT
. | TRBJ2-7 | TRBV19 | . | CASSRDKWSYEQYF | TGTGCCAGTAGCCGGGACAAGTGGTCCTACGAGCAGTACTTC
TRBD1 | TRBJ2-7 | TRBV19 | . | CASSMGRGSSYEQYF | TGTGCCAGTAGTATGGGCAGGGGGAGCTCCTACGAGCAGTACTTC
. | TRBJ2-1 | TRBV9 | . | CASSALGGASYNEQFF | TGTGCCAGCAGCGCCCTCGGCGGGGCGTCCTACAATGAGCAGTTCTTC
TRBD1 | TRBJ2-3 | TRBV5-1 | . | CASSIDRVGRDTQYF | TGCGCCAGCAGCATCGACAGGGTTGGGAGAGATACGCAGTATTTT
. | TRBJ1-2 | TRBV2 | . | CASIRTGDYGYTF | TGTGCCAGCATCAGAACAGGAGACTATGGCTACACCTTC
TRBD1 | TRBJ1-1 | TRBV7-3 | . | CASSFERGREAFF | TGTGCCAGCAGCTTCGAGAGGGGGCGTGAAGCTTTCTTT
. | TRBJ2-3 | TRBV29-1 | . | CSVVTGQSTDTQYF | TGCAGCGTTGTAACCGGACAGAGCACAGATACGCAGTATTTT
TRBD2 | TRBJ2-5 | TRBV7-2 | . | CASSHGGKRGVRETQYF | TGTGCCAGCAGCCACGGCGGCAAGCGGGGGGTTCGAGAGACCCAGTACTTC
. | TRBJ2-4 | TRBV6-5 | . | CASSYSGQKNIQYF | TGTGCCAGCAGTTACTCTGGGCAGAAAAACATTCAGTACTTC
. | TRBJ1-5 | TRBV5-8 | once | CASSPSHLQHF | TGTGCCAGCAGCCCCTCACATCTCCAGCATTTT
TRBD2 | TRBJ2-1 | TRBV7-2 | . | CASSPRTQRGANEQFF | TGTGCCAGCAGCCCTAGGACTCAGCGGGGCGCCAATGAGCAGTTCTTC
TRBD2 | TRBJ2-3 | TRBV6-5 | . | CASRKAGGGTDTQYF | TGTGCCAGCAGAAAAGCGGGGGGAGGCACAGATACGCAGTATTTT
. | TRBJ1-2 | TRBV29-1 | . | CSVGIITEQGYTF | TGCAGCGTCGGCATTATCACAGAACAAGGCTACACCTTC
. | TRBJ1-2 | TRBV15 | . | CATSTGNTGSFGYTF | TGTGCCACCAGCACGGGGAACACAGGGTCGTTTGGCTACACCTTC
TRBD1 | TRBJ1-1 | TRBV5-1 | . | CASSLGDRGNTEAFF | TGCGCCAGCAGCTTGGGGGACAGGGGGAACACTGAAGCTTTCTTT
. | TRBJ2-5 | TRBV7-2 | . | CASSTAGRGRETQYF | TGTGCCAGCAGCACCGCGGGGCGGGGAAGGGAGACCCAGTACTTC
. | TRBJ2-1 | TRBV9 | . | CASSVPGKNEQFF | TGTGCCAGCAGCGTACCAGGGAAGAATGAGCAGTTCTTC
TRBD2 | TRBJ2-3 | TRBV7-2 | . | CASSLPGLAGSTDTQYF | TGTGCCAGCAGCTTGCCAGGACTAGCGGGTAGCACAGATACGCAGTATTTT
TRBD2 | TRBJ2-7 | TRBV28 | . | CASSPGASGNYEQYF | TGTGCCAGCAGTCCCGGGGCTAGCGGGAACTACGAGCAGTACTTC
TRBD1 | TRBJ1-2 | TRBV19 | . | CASSIRDREYYGYTF | TGTGCCAGTAGTATCCGGGACAGGGAGTACTATGGCTACACCTTC
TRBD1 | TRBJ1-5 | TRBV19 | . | CASSQPGQRNQPQHF | TGTGCCAGTAGTCAGCCGGGACAGCGCAATCAGCCCCAGCATTTT
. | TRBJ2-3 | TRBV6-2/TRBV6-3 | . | CASSRSGRLTDTQYF | TGTGCCAGCAGTAGAAGCGGGCGCCTCACAGATACGCAGTATTTT
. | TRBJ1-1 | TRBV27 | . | CASSLGVAGRGAFF | TGTGCCAGCAGTTTAGGGGTGGCGGGACGCGGGGCTTTCTTT
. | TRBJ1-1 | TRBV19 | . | CASSIDPRQHTEAFF | TGTGCCAGTAGTATAGATCCGAGACAGCACACTGAAGCTTTCTTT
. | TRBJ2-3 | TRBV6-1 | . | CASSDNLSNREYF | TGTGCCAGCAGTGATAACCTATCGAACCGGGAGTATTTT
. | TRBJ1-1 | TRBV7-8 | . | CASSRITELNTEAFF | TGTGCCAGCAGCCGTATAACAGAACTGAACACTGAAGCTTTCTTT
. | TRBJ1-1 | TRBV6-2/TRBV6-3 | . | CASSPLRDTEAFF | TGTGCCAGCAGTCCCCTACGGGACACTGAAGCTTTCTTT
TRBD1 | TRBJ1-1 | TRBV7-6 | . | CASSLAPPGQVNTEAFF | TGTGCCAGCAGCCTTGCCCCCCCCGGACAGGTGAACACTGAAGCTTTCTTT
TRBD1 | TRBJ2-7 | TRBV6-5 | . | CASRATGPSYEQYF | TGTGCCAGCAGAGCGACAGGGCCCTCCTACGAGCAGTACTTC
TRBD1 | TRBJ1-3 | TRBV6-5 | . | CASSSPTGHGNTIYF | TGTGCCAGCAGTTCCCCGACAGGGCACGGAAACACCATATATTTT
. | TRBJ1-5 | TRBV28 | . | CASSQGGGSQPQHF | TGTGCCAGCAGCCAAGGCGGGGGGTCTCAGCCCCAGCATTTT
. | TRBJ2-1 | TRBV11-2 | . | CASSLEREDEQFF | TGTGCCAGCAGCTTAGAGAGGGAGGATGAGCAGTTCTTC
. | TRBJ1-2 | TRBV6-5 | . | CASSYSGDGGYTF | TGTGCCAGCAGTTACTCCGGGGATGGCGGCTACACCTTC
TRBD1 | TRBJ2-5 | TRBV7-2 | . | CASSSGQGRWETQYF | TGTGCCAGCAGCTCCGGACAGGGAAGATGGGAGACCCAGTACTTC
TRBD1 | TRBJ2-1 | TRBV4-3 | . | CASSLETGGGNEQFF | TGCGCCAGCAGCCTAGAGACAGGGGGTGGCAATGAGCAGTTCTTC
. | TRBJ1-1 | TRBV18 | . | CASSRGDSEAFF | TGTGCCAGCTCACGAGGGGACTCTGAAGCTTTCTTT
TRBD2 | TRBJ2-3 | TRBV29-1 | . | CSVQEAGGTDTQYF | TGCAGCGTCCAAGAGGCGGGGGGCACAGATACGCAGTATTTT
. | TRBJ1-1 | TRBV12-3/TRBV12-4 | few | CASSRGGEAFF | TGTGCCAGCAGTAGGGGGGGAGAAGCTTTCTTT
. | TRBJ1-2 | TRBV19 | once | CASSIEQYSGYTF | TGTGCCAGTAGTATAGAACAGTACTCTGGCTACACCTTC
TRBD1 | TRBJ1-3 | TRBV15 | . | CATSRDQGAGNTIYF | TGTGCCACCAGCAGAGATCAGGGGGCTGGAAACACCATATATTTT
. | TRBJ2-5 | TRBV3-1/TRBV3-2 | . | CASSQASGFGTQYF | TGTGCCAGCAGCCAAGCATCAGGTTTTGGGACCCAGTACTTC
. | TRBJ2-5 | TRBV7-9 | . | CASSQGIQETQYF | TGTGCCAGCAGCCAGGGGATACAAGAGACCCAGTACTTC
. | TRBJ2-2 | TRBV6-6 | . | CASSPPGRGGELFF | TGTGCCAGCAGCCCCCCCGGCAGGGGCGGGGAGCTGTTTTTT
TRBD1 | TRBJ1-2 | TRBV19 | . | CASSITLQGERGYTF | TGTGCCAGTAGCATCACTCTCCAGGGGGAGCGTGGCTACACCTTC
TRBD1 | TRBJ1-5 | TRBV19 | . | CASSISQGVGQPQHF | TGTGCCAGTAGTATTAGCCAGGGGGTCGGCCAGCCCCAGCATTTT
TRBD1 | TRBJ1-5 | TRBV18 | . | CASSPPGQASNQPQHF | TGTGCCAGCTCACCACCGGGACAGGCTAGCAATCAGCCCCAGCATTTT